These 19 T cell receptor beta chains were all obtained from the same sample, sequenced in a study of human T cells and chemical hapten exposure (dated by TCRdb to about 2021). The library was produced with RACE. Sequencing used a NextSeq 500. TCRdb redid the processing of the public reads, applying fastp at Q25 and MiXCR, and retained in-frame beta chains. Rows are unified per CDR3 protein, each entry keeping the most common DNA and genes. The sample table contains around 110,000 distinct CDR3 sequences; only one count was recorded for around 11% of them. The ten top clones hold under 2.5% of the sample. The sample's time point label is to be understood as: patch test 3, about 24 weeks after DPC sensitization. This specimen's treatment or condition label, interpreted: therapeutic diphenylcyclopropenone sensitization with weekly scalp DPC. This specimen was whole blood, taken in connection with sensitization to the hapten diphenylcyclopropenone (DPC). Source of these receptors: a woman in her fifties or sixties with alopecia areata. Some clones in this sample may be carry-over from other donors' samples.

This clonotype was recorded at least ten times. The chain carries TRBV24-1 and TRBJ1-5; D is possibly TRBD1 (5 bases). CDR1 is KGHDR, CDR2 SFDVKD, per germline. V was pared by 7 bases and J by 1 base, with 10 bases between. The CDR3 is 14 amino acids. CDR3 nucleotides: TGTGCCACCAGCGGCGGACAAAGCAATCAGCCCCAGCATTTT. As protein: CATSGGQSNQPQHF.

Ten or more counts support this clonotype. V usage is TRBV6-6 and J usage is TRBJ1-5; 7 nucleotides line up with TRBD1. The CDR3 consists of 15 residues. Germline lookup yields CDR1 MNHNY and CDR2 SVGAGI (reference sequence). The J segment lost 0 bases and the V segment lost 5 bases, leaving 4 bases of the junction unmatched. The CDR3 sequence is CASSGTVYSNQPQHF. Written as DNA, the CDR3 is TGTGCCAGCAGTGGGACAGTATATAGCAATCAGCCCCAGCATTTT.

This clonotype was recorded at least ten times. The V call is TRBV3-1, the J call TRBJ2-3, with 8 bases aligning to TRBD2. The CDR3 totals 14 residues. In germline, CDR1 is LGHDT, CDR2 YNNKEL (reference sequence). The V and J ends lost 8 bases and 2 bases, in that order; junction bases with no gene match: 6. CDR3 region: CASGRAGVTDTQYF. In DNA form, the CDR3 reads TGTGCCAGCGGGAGAGCGGGGGTCACAGATACGCAGTATTTT.

This clonotype has more than one count but fewer than ten. V usage is TRBV29-1 and J usage is TRBJ1-4, with 9 bases fitting TRBD1. The ends lost 6 bases at V and 8 bases at J; junction bases unmatched: 4. Germline V CDR1 and CDR2: SQVTM, ANQGSEA. This CDR3 region has 12 residues. CDR3 residues: CSVRTGVEKLFF. The CDR3 DNA reads as TGCAGCGTACGGACAGGGGTAGAAAAACTGTTTTTT.

This clonotype was seen more than once but under ten times. V usage is TRBV7-9 and J usage is TRBJ2-5; maybe TRBD1 (6 bases). The V end was cut by 4 bases, the J end by 2 bases, with 11 bases between. The CDR3 runs to 14 residues. Germline CDR1 reads SEHNR; CDR2 reads FQNEAQ (reference sequence). The CDR3 reads CASSSQGSQETQYF. The CDR3 DNA reads as TGTGCCAGCAGCTCCCAGGGGAGTCAAGAGACCCAGTACTTC. Full variable domain (missing parts from reference TRBV7-9 and TRBJ2-5): DTGVSQNPRHKITKRGQNVTFRCDPISEHNRLYWYRQTLGQGPEFLTYFQNEAQLEKSRLLSDRFSAERPKGSFSTLEIQRTEQGDSAMYLCASSSQGSQETQYFGPGTRLLVL.

This clonotype was seen repeatedly, ten times or more. J is TRBJ2-1 and V is TRBV15, with D unresolved. Germline values: CDR1 LNHNV, CDR2 YYDKDF (reference sequence). The CDR3 consists of 13 residues. V was pared by 9 bases and J by 6 bases, with 15 bases between. CDR3 region: CATSPLPGNEQFF. DNA of the CDR3: TGTGCCACTTCCCCCCTCCCGGGCAATGAGCAGTTCTTC.

The genes are TRBV5-1 and TRBJ2-7; 9 nucleotides line up with TRBD2. The CDR3 runs to 14 residues. Germline V gene sequence: CDR1 SGHRS, CDR2 YFSETQ. The V gene end was trimmed by 4 bases and the J gene end by 7 bases; junction bases not matched to a gene: 9. CDR3 protein: CASSLLAGEGEQYF. Here the CDR3 DNA reads TGCGCCAGCAGCCTGTTAGCGGGAGAGGGTGAGCAGTACTTC.

This clonotype has ten or more counts. This sequence joins TRBV4-3 and TRBJ2-3; D possibly corresponds to TRBD2 (6 bases). Germline CDR1 and CDR2: LGHNA and YSLEER. This CDR3 has 16 residues. V dropped 0 bases and J dropped 5 bases, with 15 bases sitting between them. The CDR3 region has the DNA TGCGCCAGCAGCCAAGAGGTGGCCAGGAGGGGAGATACGCAGTATTTT. This gives the protein CASSQEVARRGDTQYF.

The V gene is TRBV20-1, the J gene TRBJ2-7, with D possibly being TRBD2 (6 bases). Germline V gene lookup returns CDR1 DFQATT and CDR2 SNEGSKA (reference sequence). Trimming pared 0 bases from V and 5 bases from J, leaving 14 bases between. This CDR3 is built from 14 residues. The CDR3 protein is CSARDQLAGNEQYF. In DNA, the CDR3 is TGCAGTGCTAGAGATCAACTAGCTGGCAACGAGCAGTACTTC.

A word on this clonotype: An end of the junction differs from the germline gene, which may be a read error. V and J are TRBV27 and TRBJ1-1; 7 bases fit TRBD1. CDR3 size: 14 residues. CDR1 MNHEY and CDR2 SMNVEV come from the germline V gene (reference sequence). The CDR3: CANSSYRGNTEAFF. The CDR3 nucleotides read TGTGCCAACAGTTCCTACAGGGGTAACACTGAAGCTTTCTTT.

The CDR3 sequence: CASSLGTSSYNSPLHF. The CDR3, as DNA: TGTGCCAGCAGTTTAGGGACCAGCTCCTATAATTCACCCCTCCACTTT. The chain joins TRBV12-3 or TRBV12-4 to TRBJ1-6; no reliable D call. The CDR3 has 16 amino acids. Trimming left V 1 base short and J 0 bases short, with 7 bases between.

This clonotype was counted between two and nine times. This rearrangement joins TRBV6-2 or TRBV6-3 to TRBJ1-1, with D possibly matching TRBD1 (6 bases). This CDR3 contains 14 residues. Germline V gene sequence: CDR1 MNHEY, CDR2 SVGEGT. Trimming stripped 6 bases from V and 12 bases from J, with 23 bases between. The CDR3 protein is CASRGQLIEGGSFF. The CDR3 nucleotides are TGTGCCAGCAGAGGACAGTTAATTGAGGGAGGATCTTTCTTT.

In this sample, this clonotype turned up a few times. The gene calls are TRBV5-1 and TRBJ2-3; D is undetermined. Germline assignment: CDR1 SGHRS and CDR2 YFSETQ. CDR3 length: 15 residues. The ends were cut back, 4 bases at V and 5 bases at J, with 17 bases in the middle. The CDR3 DNA reads TGCGCCAGCAGCCCTAACGGTGCTAGAGGAGATACGCAGTATTTT. Its protein product is CASSPNGARGDTQYF.

This chain uses TRBV7-2 with TRBJ1-5; possible D gene TRBD1, 6 bases. V gave up 5 bases and J gave up 2 bases, with 19 bases separating them. The CDR3 loop spans 17 amino acids. The germline CDR1 and CDR2 sequences are SGHTA and FQGNSA. CDR3 nucleotide sequence: TGTGCCAGCAGCCAGGGGCCCCAATACAGGGGCAATCAGCCCCAGCATTTT. Its protein product is CASSQGPQYRGNQPQHF.

This clonotype was detected many times. The rearrangement links TRBV20-1 to TRBJ2-4, with a tentative D call TRBD1 (6 bases). V was trimmed by 4 bases and J by 0 bases, leaving 13 bases between them. The germline V gene encodes CDR1 DFQATT and CDR2 SNEGSKA (reference sequence). The CDR3 covers 15 residues. The CDR3 spells CSATGQQLAKNIQYF. Written as DNA, the CDR3 is TGCAGTGCTACTGGACAGCAGCTAGCCAAAAACATTCAGTACTTC.

This clonotype has a count of ten or more. V gene TRBV29-1 combines with J gene TRBJ2-3; 10 bases are a match to TRBD2. With 7 bases clipped from V and 2 bases from J, the junction kept 3 bases outside the gene matches. The CDR3 contains 13 residues. The V gene's germline CDR1 is SQVTM and CDR2 ANQGSEA. CDR3 sequence: CSGTSGHTDTQYF. DNA for the CDR3: TGCAGCGGGACTAGCGGACACACAGATACGCAGTATTTT.

This clonotype was seen more than once but under ten times. The chain employs TRBV27 and TRBJ1-1; TRBD1 might be the D (6 bases). The length of the CDR3 is 15 residues. Germline CDR1 is MNHEY and CDR2 is SMNVEV (reference sequence). V lost 5 bases to trimming and J lost 5 bases, with 18 bases between them. The CDR3 is CASSERQAGVTEAFF. The CDR3 DNA sequence: TGTGCCAGCAGTGAGCGACAGGCGGGGGTAACTGAAGCTTTCTTT.

J is TRBJ1-2 and V is TRBV4-2; D is uncertain. The CDR3 has 14 amino acids. Germline CDR1 reads LGHNA; CDR2 reads YNFKEQ. V dropped 0 bases and J dropped 4 bases, with 9 bases sitting between them. CDR3 bases: TGTGCCAGCAGCCAAGAGAGGGAGGGCTATGGCTACACCTTC. Amino acid sequence: CASSQEREGYGYTF.

At least ten counts were recorded for this clonotype. This chain links TRBV12-3 or TRBV12-4 with TRBJ2-3; TRBD2 matches at 14 bases. CDR3 length equals 16 residues. V was pared by 5 bases and J by 6 bases, with 7 bases of the junction left unmatched. The DNA of the CDR3 is TGTGCCAGCAGTCCGGGACTAGCGGGGGCCCGGGATACGCAGTATTTT. It codes for CASSPGLAGARDTQYF.